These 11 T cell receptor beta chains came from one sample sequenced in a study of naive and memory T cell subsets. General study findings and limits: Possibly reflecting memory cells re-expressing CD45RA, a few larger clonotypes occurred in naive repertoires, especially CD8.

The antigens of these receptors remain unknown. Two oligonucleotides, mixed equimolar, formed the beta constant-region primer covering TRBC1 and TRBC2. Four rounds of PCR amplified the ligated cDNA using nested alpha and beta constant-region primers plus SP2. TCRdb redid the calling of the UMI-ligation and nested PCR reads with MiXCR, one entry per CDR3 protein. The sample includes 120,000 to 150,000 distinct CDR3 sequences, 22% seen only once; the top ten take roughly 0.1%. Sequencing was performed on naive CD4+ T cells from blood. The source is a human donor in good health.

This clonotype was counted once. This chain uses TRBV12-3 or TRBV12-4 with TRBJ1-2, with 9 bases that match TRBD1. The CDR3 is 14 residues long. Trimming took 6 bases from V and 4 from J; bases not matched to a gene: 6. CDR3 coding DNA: TGTGCCAGCAGACCACAGGGGGCCCTCTATGGCTACACCTTC. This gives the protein CASRPQGALYGYTF.

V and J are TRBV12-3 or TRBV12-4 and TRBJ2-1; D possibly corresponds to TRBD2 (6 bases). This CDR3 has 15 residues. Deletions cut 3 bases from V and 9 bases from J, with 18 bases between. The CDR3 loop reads CASSFGGVVRIEQFF. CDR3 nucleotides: TGTGCCAGCAGTTTCGGGGGAGTAGTCCGAATTGAGCAGTTCTTC.

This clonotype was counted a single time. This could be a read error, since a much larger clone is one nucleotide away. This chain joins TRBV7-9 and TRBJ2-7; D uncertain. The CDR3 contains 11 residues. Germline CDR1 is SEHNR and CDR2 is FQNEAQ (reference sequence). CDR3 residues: CDSSSLAEQYF. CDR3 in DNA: TGTGACAGCAGCTCATTAGCCGAGCAGTACTTC.

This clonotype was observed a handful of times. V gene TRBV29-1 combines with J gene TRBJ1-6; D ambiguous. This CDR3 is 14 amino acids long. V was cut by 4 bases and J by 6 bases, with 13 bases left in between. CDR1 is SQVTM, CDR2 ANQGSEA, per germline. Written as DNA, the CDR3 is TGCAGCGTTGCCCAGGACGGAACTAATTCACCCCTCCACTTT. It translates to CSVAQDGTNSPLHF.

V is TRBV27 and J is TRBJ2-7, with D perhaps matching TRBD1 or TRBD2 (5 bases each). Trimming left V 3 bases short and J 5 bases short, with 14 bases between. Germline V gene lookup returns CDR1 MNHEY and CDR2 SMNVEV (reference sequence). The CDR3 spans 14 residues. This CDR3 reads CASSFSRDPHEQYF. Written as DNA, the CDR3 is TGTGCCAGCAGTTTTTCGAGGGACCCACACGAGCAGTACTTC.

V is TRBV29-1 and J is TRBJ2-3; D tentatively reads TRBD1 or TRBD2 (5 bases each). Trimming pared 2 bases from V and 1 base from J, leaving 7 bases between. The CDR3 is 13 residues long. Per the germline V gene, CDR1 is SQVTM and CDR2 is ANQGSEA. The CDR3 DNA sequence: TGCAGCGTTGAATGGGGACGCACAGATACGCAGTATTTT. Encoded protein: CSVEWGRTDTQYF.

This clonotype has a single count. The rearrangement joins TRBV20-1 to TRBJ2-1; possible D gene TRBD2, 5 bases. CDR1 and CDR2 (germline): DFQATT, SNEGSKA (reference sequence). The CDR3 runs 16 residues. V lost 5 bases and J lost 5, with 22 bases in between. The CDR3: CSAGFPRSGLHNEQFF. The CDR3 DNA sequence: TGCAGTGCTGGGTTTCCGAGAAGCGGCCTCCACAATGAGCAGTTCTTC.

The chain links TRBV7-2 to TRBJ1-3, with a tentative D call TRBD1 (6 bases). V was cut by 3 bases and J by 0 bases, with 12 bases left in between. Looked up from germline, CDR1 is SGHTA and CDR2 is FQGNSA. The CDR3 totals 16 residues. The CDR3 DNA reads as TGTGCCAGCAGCTTCGGACAGCCCGCCTCTGGAAACACCATATATTTT. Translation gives CASSFGQPASGNTIYF.

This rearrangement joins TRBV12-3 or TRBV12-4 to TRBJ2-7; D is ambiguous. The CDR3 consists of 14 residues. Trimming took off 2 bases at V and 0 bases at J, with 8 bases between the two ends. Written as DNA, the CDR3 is TGTGCCAGCAGTTTATTCCAGGACTCCTACGAGCAGTACTTC. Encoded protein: CASSLFQDSYEQYF.

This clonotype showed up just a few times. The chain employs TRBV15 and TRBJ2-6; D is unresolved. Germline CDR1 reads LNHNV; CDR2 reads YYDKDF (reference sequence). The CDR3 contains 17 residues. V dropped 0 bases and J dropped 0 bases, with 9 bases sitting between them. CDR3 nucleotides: TGTGCCACCAGCAGAGATGTTGGTACCTCTGGGGCCAACGTCCTGACTTTC. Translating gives CATSRDVGTSGANVLTF.

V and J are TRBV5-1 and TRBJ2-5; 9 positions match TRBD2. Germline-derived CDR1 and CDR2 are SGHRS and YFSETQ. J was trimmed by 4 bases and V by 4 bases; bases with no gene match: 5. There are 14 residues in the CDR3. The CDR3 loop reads CASSPSAGGETQYF. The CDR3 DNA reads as TGCGCCAGCAGCCCCTCAGCGGGAGGAGAGACCCAGTACTTC.